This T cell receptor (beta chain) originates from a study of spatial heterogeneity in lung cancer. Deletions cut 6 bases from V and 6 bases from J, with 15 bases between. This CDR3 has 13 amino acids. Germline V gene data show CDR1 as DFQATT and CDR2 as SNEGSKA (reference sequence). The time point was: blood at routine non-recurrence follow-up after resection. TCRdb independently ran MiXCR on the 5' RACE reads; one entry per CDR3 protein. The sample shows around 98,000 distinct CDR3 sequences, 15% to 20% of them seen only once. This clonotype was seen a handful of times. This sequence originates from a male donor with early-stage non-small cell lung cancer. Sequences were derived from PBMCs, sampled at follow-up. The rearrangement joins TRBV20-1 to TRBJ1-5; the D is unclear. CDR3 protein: CSAATGFGQPQHF. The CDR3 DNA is TGCAGTGCCGCGACGGGGTTCGGTCAGCCCCAGCATTTT.